The next 19 T cell receptor beta chains were all read from a single sample in a study of shared clonotypes between healthy human individuals. Generated by immunoSEQ multiplex PCR, the TCRdb table keeps only in-frame clones and is missing some. The sample yields 2.3 million or so clones, 93% seen once. The source material was naive CD4+ T cells from PBMCs. As for subset: CD45RA+ positively selected. The receptor source for this set is a man aged 18-30 years in good health. Some clones in this sample may be carry-over from other donors' samples.

The chain employs TRBV6-1 and TRBJ2-3, with D tentatively TRBD1 (7 bases). Trimming took off 6 bases at V and 2 bases at J, with 12 bases between the two ends. CDR3 length: 14 residues. Germline values: CDR1 MNHNS, CDR2 SASEGT. The CDR3 region has the DNA TGTGCCAGCAGGGGGGGACAGTTCACAGATACGCAGTATTTT. This sequence encodes CASRGGQFTDTQYF.

The J gene is TRBJ1-2, the V gene TRBV19, with TRBD1 identical over 8 bases. The junction had 6 bases not matched to a gene; V was cut back by 6 bases and J by 3 bases. This CDR3 spans 14 amino acids. CDR1 and CDR2 (germline): LNHDA, SQIVND (reference sequence). The CDR3 nucleotides are TGTGCCAGTAGGTCGGGACAGGCCTACTATGGCTACACCTTC. Protein product: CASRSGQAYYGYTF.

This chain links TRBV11-2 with TRBJ2-3; TRBD2 aligns across 9 bases. With V trimmed by 1 base and J by 1 base, 3 bases remained unmatched. The CDR3 is 16 residues long. CDR1 and CDR2 from the germline V gene are SGHAT and FQNNGV. This chain's CDR3 is CASSLVAGARTDTQYF. For the CDR3, the DNA is TGTGCCAGCAGCTTAGTAGCGGGAGCCCGCACAGATACGCAGTATTTT. The whole variable domain, filled in from reference TRBV11-2 and TRBJ2-3, reads EAGVAQSPRYKIIEKRQSVAFWCNPISGHATLYWYQQILGQGPKLLIQFQNNGVVDDSQLPKDRFSAERLKGVDSTLKIQPAKLEDSAVYLCASSLVAGARTDTQYFGPGTRLTVL.

The chain is built from TRBV4-2 and TRBJ2-5; D remains ambiguous. From germline, CDR1 is LGHNA and CDR2 YNFKEQ. The ends were cut back, 3 bases at V and 2 bases at J, with 7 bases in the middle. CDR3 size: 13 residues. CDR3 nucleotides: TGTGCCAGCAGCCAGCGGTCTCAAGAGACCCAGTACTTC. Translating gives CASSQRSQETQYF.

Comment on this clone: Different DNA sequences within this sample yield the same CDR3. This chain connects TRBV28 to TRBJ2-7; TRBD1 agrees at 12 bases. The CDR3 loop spans 13 amino acids. Per germline, CDR1 MDHEN and CDR2 SYDVKM. Trimming at V came to 6 bases and at J to 4 bases, leaving 1 base not matched to a gene. The DNA of the CDR3 is TGTGCCAGCAGGGGACAGGGGGCATACGAGCAGTACTTC. This gives the protein CASRGQGAYEQYF.

This clone was counted a single time. The chain is built from TRBV5-1 and TRBJ1-1; unclear D gene. The CDR3 consists of 17 residues. V shed 0 bases and J shed 1 base, with 16 bases lying between them. Looked up from germline, CDR1 is SGHRS and CDR2 is YFSETQ. The CDR3 reads CASSLGVWQLKNTEAFF. The CDR3 region has the DNA TGCGCCAGCAGCTTGGGCGTGTGGCAGCTCAAGAACACTGAAGCTTTCTTT.

On this clone: Other DNA sequences in this sample translate to the same CDR3. J is TRBJ2-2 and V is TRBV5-1; D might be TRBD2 (6 bases). V shed 2 bases and J shed 0 bases, with 8 bases lying between them. The germline gives CDR1 SGHRS, CDR2 YFSETQ. The CDR3 spans 15 residues. The CDR3 coding sequence is TGCGCCAGCAGCTTCACGGGGGCGAACACCGGGGAGCTGTTTTTT. Translating it yields CASSFTGANTGELFF.

The chain has TRBV6-1 and TRBJ2-1; either TRBD1 or TRBD2 may fit D (6 bases each). Deletions cut 8 bases from V and 9 bases from J, with 17 bases between. The germline gives CDR1 MNHNS, CDR2 SASEGT. The CDR3 is 13 residues long. CDR3 in amino acids: CASGLLGGLEQFF. The CDR3 nucleotides read TGTGCCAGCGGACTGTTAGGGGGGCTTGAGCAGTTCTTC.

V is TRBV6-1 and J is TRBJ2-7; D possibly uses TRBD1 or TRBD2 (6 bases each). The CDR3 contains 15 residues. Per the germline V gene, CDR1 is MNHNS and CDR2 is SASEGT. V shed 3 bases and J shed 3 bases, with 15 bases lying between them. The CDR3 nucleotides are TGTGCCAGCAGTGAGGAGGGTGGCAGGGGCTACGAGCAGTACTTC. Protein sequence: CASSEEGGRGYEQYF.

V usage is TRBV11-2 and J usage is TRBJ1-5; TRBD1 matches 7 bases. V lost 5 bases and J lost 3; bases outside the gene matches: 4. From germline, CDR1 is SGHAT and CDR2 FQNNGV. The CDR3 is 14 amino acids. CDR3 amino acids: CASSQTGVNQPQHF. The CDR3 DNA sequence: TGTGCCAGCAGCCAAACAGGGGTCAATCAGCCCCAGCATTTT.

This clone was detected only once. This chain joins TRBV6-5 and TRBJ2-7; D is undetermined. The CDR3 is 11 amino acids. Germline loops: CDR1 MNHEY, CDR2 SVGAGI. V was trimmed by 6 bases and J by 2 bases, leaving 5 bases between them. This CDR3 is CASRGPYEQYF. DNA of the CDR3: TGTGCCAGCAGGGGCCCCTACGAGCAGTACTTC.

The gene calls are TRBV5-1 and TRBJ2-3; 10 bases map to TRBD2. Germline CDR1 is SGHRS and CDR2 is YFSETQ. With V trimmed by 0 bases and J by 1 base, 5 bases remained unmatched. This CDR3 is built from 17 residues. The DNA for the CDR3 is TGCGCCAGCAGCTTGGGCCTAGCGGGAGCCCGCACAGATACGCAGTATTTT. Protein product: CASSLGLAGARTDTQYF.

Here the CDR3 reads CASRGDLNSYEQYF. The CDR3 nucleotides are TGTGCCAGCAGAGGAGATTTGAACTCCTACGAGCAGTACTTC. V and J are TRBV5-5 and TRBJ2-7; D remains unclear. Germline loops: CDR1 SGHKS, CDR2 YYEKEE (reference sequence). This CDR3 comprises 14 residues. Trimming removed 5 bases at V and 0 bases at J, with 12 bases between.

In nucleotides, the CDR3 is TGTGCCAGCAGTTACGAGTTTCCCGGGGCCAACGTCCTGACTTTC. Its translation: CASSYEFPGANVLTF. The chain carries TRBV6-5 and TRBJ2-6, with D hard to call. The V end was cut by 2 bases, the J end by 4 bases, with 9 bases between. Looked up from germline, CDR1 is MNHEY and CDR2 is SVGAGI. The CDR3 length is 15 residues.

CDR3 DNA sequence: TGCGCCAGCAGCTTTGGGACGTTGGGTCTTCGAGGAGGTTACGAGCAGTACTTC. It translates to CASSFGTLGLRGGYEQYF. The J gene is TRBJ2-7, the V gene TRBV5-1; the D gene could be TRBD1 or TRBD2 (5 bases each). CDR1 and CDR2 from the germline V gene are SGHRS and YFSETQ. The V gene lost 2 bases and the J gene lost 4 bases, with 25 bases spanning the gap. The CDR3 sequence is 18 residues long.

This sequence joins TRBV5-6 and TRBJ2-7, with D unresolved. CDR3 length: 16 amino acids. Trimming removed 4 bases at V and 0 bases at J, with 17 bases between. CDR1 is SGHDT, CDR2 YYEEEE, per germline. Here the CDR3 DNA reads TGTGCCAGCAGCCCCGTTGGGCCCCTCCCCTCCTACGAGCAGTACTTC. Translation gives CASSPVGPLPSYEQYF.

The chain has TRBV27 and TRBJ1-2; perhaps TRBD1 as D (6 bases). CDR3 length: 14 residues. The germline V gene encodes CDR1 MNHEY and CDR2 SMNVEV (reference sequence). Trimming cost V 0 bases and J 5 bases, with 10 bases left between them. The CDR3: CASSLSYRAYGYTF. CDR3 nucleotides: TGTGCCAGCAGTTTATCGTACAGGGCTTATGGCTACACCTTC.

This chain links TRBV5-1 with TRBJ2-3, with D possibly matching TRBD2 (6 bases). This CDR3 comprises 18 residues. Germline assignment: CDR1 SGHRS and CDR2 YFSETQ. The ends were cut back, 1 base at V and 3 bases at J, with 21 bases in the middle. This chain's CDR3 is CASSLPPGGSGGTDTQYF. CDR3 nucleotide sequence: TGCGCCAGCAGCTTGCCGCCCGGGGGTAGCGGTGGGACAGATACGCAGTATTTT.

The V and J genes are TRBV9 and TRBJ2-1; D is perhaps TRBD1 (6 bases). The V gene lost 10 bases and the J gene lost 5 bases, with 16 bases spanning the gap. CDR3 length: 13 amino acids. Germline V gives CDR1 SGDLS, CDR2 YYNGEE. DNA for the CDR3: TGTGCCGGTTCGACAGGAATCCACAATGAGCAGTTCTTC. Translation: CAGSTGIHNEQFF.